The 16 T cell receptor beta chains below all came from one sample that was sequenced in a study of T cells in localized non-small cell lung cancer. This table comes from immunoSEQ multiplex PCR, and its TCRdb copy is limited to in-frame clones, with some not included. This table has under 55,000 clones, roughly 90% appearing once. Sequences were derived from PBMCs, sampled before any cancer treatment. The receptors come from a woman aged 35-70 years with stage II lung adenocarcinoma.

The chain uses TRBV28 and TRBJ1-2; TRBD1 matches at 9 bases. Germline V gene data show CDR1 as MDHEN and CDR2 as SYDVKM. The CDR3 sequence is 17 residues long. The junction had 16 bases not matched to a gene; V was cut back by 8 bases and J by 3 bases. CDR3 bases: TGTGCCAGCGTCCCCCGGGACAGGGATCCCCCCGACTATGGCTACACCTTC. It specifies CASVPRDRDPPDYGYTF.

This clone was recorded once. The rearrangement joins TRBV7-9 to TRBJ1-1; 8 nucleotides match TRBD1. With 7 bases clipped from V and 6 bases from J, the junction kept 7 bases outside the gene matches. Germline V lookup: CDR1 SEHNR, CDR2 FQNEAQ (reference sequence). CDR3 length equals 13 residues. CDR3 amino acids: CASTPDRGSEAFF. CDR3 DNA: TGTGCCAGCACCCCAGACAGGGGCTCTGAAGCTTTCTTT. The whole variable domain, remainder taken from reference TRBV7-9 and TRBJ1-1, is DTGVSQNPRHKITKRGQNVTFRCDPISEHNRLYWYRQTLGQGPEFLTYFQNEAQLEKSRLLSDRFSAERPKGSFSTLEIQRTEQGDSAMYLCASTPDRGSEAFFGQGTRLTVV.

The chain employs TRBV5-1 and TRBJ1-2; 7 bases map to TRBD1. V lost 4 bases to trimming and J lost 1 base; unmatched junction nucleotides: 7. The CDR3 consists of 15 residues. Germline V gene data show CDR1 as SGHRS and CDR2 as YFSETQ. The CDR3 coding sequence is TGCGCCAGCAGCCGGACCCGGGACAGTAACTATGGCTACACCTTC. Amino acids: CASSRTRDSNYGYTF. Variable domain in full (rest from reference TRBV5-1 and TRBJ1-2): KAGVTQTPRYLIKTRGQQVTLSCSPISGHRSVSWYQQTPGQGLQFLFEYFSETQRNKGNFPGRFSGRQFSNSRSEMNVSTLELGDSALYLCASSRTRDSNYGYTFGSGTRLTVV.

This chain links TRBV6-5 with TRBJ2-7; D is undetermined. This CDR3 has 14 residues. CDR1 and CDR2 (germline): MNHEY, SVGAGI. The V and J ends lost 5 bases and 3 bases respectively, with 14 bases between them. The CDR3, as DNA: TGTGCCAGCAGTCGCCTAACGACGATCTACGAGCAGTACTTC. This codes for CASSRLTTIYEQYF.

The V call is TRBV5-8, the J call TRBJ1-4; 7 nucleotides agree with TRBD1. This CDR3 spans 15 amino acids. Germline lookup yields CDR1 SGHTS and CDR2 YDEGEE. J lost 3 bases, V lost 3 bases, and 5 bases had no gene match. The DNA for the CDR3 is TGTGCCAGCAGCTCGGGGACAGTCTCTAATGAAAAACTGTTTTTT. This translates into CASSSGTVSNEKLFF.

This chain joins TRBV15 and TRBJ1-4; weak D call: TRBD1 (6 bases). CDR1 and CDR2 (germline): LNHNV, YYDKDF (reference sequence). Deletions cut 0 bases from V and 7 bases from J, with 15 bases between. There are 16 residues in the CDR3. The CDR3 loop reads CATSRDRDRLIEKLFF. The CDR3 DNA follows: TGTGCCACCAGCAGAGATCGTGACAGGTTAATTGAAAAACTGTTTTTT.

This chain joins TRBV7-2 and TRBJ2-1; tentatively, D is TRBD2 (5 bases). Germline CDR1 is SGHTA and CDR2 is FQGNSA. Trimming left V 4 bases short and J 0 bases short, with 10 bases between. This CDR3 is built from 15 residues. The CDR3 loop is CASSSSFSSYNEQFF. The CDR3 DNA reads TGTGCCAGCAGCTCTAGCTTCAGCTCCTACAATGAGCAGTTCTTC. Full variable domain (outside the CDR3, taken from reference TRBV7-2 and TRBJ2-1): GAGVSQSPSNKVTEKGKDVELRCDPISGHTALYWYRQSLGQGLEFLIYFQGNSAPDKSGLPSDRFSAERTGGSVSTLTIQRTQQEDSAVYLCASSSSFSSYNEQFFGPGTRLTVL.

V gene TRBV5-1 combines with J gene TRBJ2-7, with D unclear. This CDR3 has 12 amino acids. From germline, CDR1 is SGHRS and CDR2 YFSETQ. Trimming shortened V by 4 bases and J by 3 bases, and 8 bases separated the two germline ends. The CDR3 reads CASSRRDYEQYF. The CDR3, as DNA: TGCGCCAGCAGCCGAAGGGACTACGAGCAGTACTTC. Full variable domain (remainder filled in from reference TRBV5-1 and TRBJ2-7): KAGVTQTPRYLIKTRGQQVTLSCSPISGHRSVSWYQQTPGQGLQFLFEYFSETQRNKGNFPGRFSGRQFSNSRSEMNVSTLELGDSALYLCASSRRDYEQYFGPGTRLTVT.

This chain uses TRBV19 with TRBJ2-1, with D perhaps assigned TRBD1 or TRBD2 (5 bases each). This CDR3 comprises 16 residues. Trimming removed 4 bases from V and 4 bases from J, with 17 bases in between. Germline V gene lookup returns CDR1 LNHDA and CDR2 SQIVND (reference sequence). Here the CDR3 reads CASSRLGRSGYNEQFF. The CDR3 nucleotides read TGTGCCAGTAGTAGGCTGGGGCGGTCGGGATACAATGAGCAGTTCTTC.

The chain uses TRBV5-8 and TRBJ1-1; 8 nucleotides align to TRBD1. V was clipped by 2 bases and J by 5 bases; unmatched bases: 5. Germline CDR1 reads SGHTS; CDR2 reads YDEGEE. CDR3 length equals 14 residues. Written as DNA, the CDR3 is TGTGCCAGCAGCTTCCTCAGGGGGCAGACTGAAGCTTTCTTT. As protein: CASSFLRGQTEAFF.

CDR3: CASTSQTSGYEQYF. The DNA of the CDR3 is TGCGCCAGCACCTCACAGACTAGCGGCTACGAGCAGTACTTC. The rearrangement links TRBV5-1 to TRBJ2-7; 9 nucleotides agree with TRBD2. With 6 bases clipped from V and 3 bases from J, the junction kept 7 bases outside the gene matches. CDR1 is SGHRS, CDR2 YFSETQ, per germline. There are 14 residues in the CDR3.

This chain uses TRBV5-1 with TRBJ1-3, with D tentatively TRBD1 (5 bases). The V end lost 4 bases, the J end lost 3 bases, and 14 bases lay between the germline ends. Germline V lookup: CDR1 SGHRS, CDR2 YFSETQ. The CDR3 extends over 15 amino acids. This chain's CDR3 is CASSKEGLIGNTIYF. The CDR3 DNA follows: TGCGCCAGCAGCAAGGAGGGGTTAATTGGAAACACCATATATTTT.

The CDR3 here is CASSAGSTGNTIYF. The CDR3 region has the DNA TGTGCCAGCAGCGCAGGGTCTACTGGAAACACCATATATTTT. The rearrangement links TRBV9 to TRBJ1-3, with D tentatively TRBD1 (5 bases). CDR1 and CDR2 (germline): SGDLS, YYNGEE. Trimming stripped 3 bases from V and 2 bases from J, with 9 bases between. There are 14 residues in the CDR3.

The gene calls are TRBV19 and TRBJ1-2; D is perhaps TRBD1 (5 bases). The CDR3 contains 15 residues. V was cut by 5 bases and J by 7 bases, with 20 bases left in between. CDR1 is LNHDA and CDR2 is SQIVND in the germline V gene (reference sequence). CDR3 nucleotide sequence: TGTGCCAGTAGTGTGTCAGGACAATTTTCCTCTGGCTACACCTTC. Translating it yields CASSVSGQFSSGYTF. The whole variable domain, filled in from reference TRBV19 and TRBJ1-2, reads DGGITQSPKYLFRKEGQNVTLSCEQNLNHDAMYWYRQDPGQGLRLIYYSQIVNDFQKGDIAEGYSVSREKKESFPLTVTSAQKNPTAFYLCASSVSGQFSSGYTFGSGTRLTVV.

The V call is TRBV28, the J call TRBJ2-2; perhaps TRBD1 as D (6 bases). V was pared by 6 bases and J by 4 bases, with 15 bases between. CDR3 size: 15 residues. Germline CDR1 reads MDHEN; CDR2 reads SYDVKM. This chain's CDR3 is CASRTGLAGTGELFF. As DNA, the CDR3 is TGTGCCAGCAGGACAGGTCTTGCAGGCACCGGGGAGCTGTTTTTT.

The rearrangement joins TRBV2 to TRBJ1-1, with TRBD1 matching over 8 bases. Per the germline V gene, CDR1 is SNHLY and CDR2 is FYNNEI. The CDR3 extends over 14 amino acids. V was clipped by 7 bases and J by 1 base; unmatched bases: 5. CDR3 nucleotide sequence: TGTGCCAGCACTCGGACAGGGAGGAACACTGAAGCTTTCTTT. This codes for CASTRTGRNTEAFF.